Presented here are 28 T cell receptor beta chains from one specimen sequenced in a study of blood T cell repertoires in COVID-19. Sequenced by immunoSEQ multiplex PCR; TCRdb stores in-frame clones only, minus some. The sample lists just over 80,000 clones, about 76% occurring once. The specimen was peripheral blood. Receptors originate from an elderly man with acute or convalescent COVID-19.

The chain carries TRBV6-1 and TRBJ1-2, with 9 nucleotides matching TRBD1. CDR1 and CDR2 from the germline V gene are MNHNS and SASEGT. This CDR3 has 17 amino acids. V was pared by 0 bases and J by 8 bases, with 13 bases of the junction left unmatched. The CDR3 here is CASSEADLGTGKRGYTF. The CDR3 nucleotides read TGTGCCAGCAGTGAAGCAGACCTCGGGACAGGGAAGAGGGGCTACACCTTC.

This clone showed up just a few times. The chain combines TRBV2 with TRBJ2-7, with D perhaps TRBD1 (6 bases). The germline V gene encodes CDR1 SNHLY and CDR2 FYNNEI. The V and J ends lost 5 bases and 2 bases respectively, with 10 bases between them. CDR3 length equals 13 residues. In DNA, the CDR3 is TGTGCCAGCAGTTCTGGGACAACCTACGAGCAGTACTTC. Protein product: CASSSGTTYEQYF.

The rearrangement uses TRBV18 and TRBJ2-3, with 13 bases aligning to TRBD2. The ends lost 3 bases at V and 4 bases at J; junction bases unmatched: 4. CDR3 size: 16 residues. Germline V lookup: CDR1 KGHSH, CDR2 LQKENI. The CDR3 nucleotides are TGTGCCAGCTCACCGAGGGGACTAGCGGGGCCAGATACGCAGTATTTT. It is translated as CASSPRGLAGPDTQYF.

This chain joins TRBV11-2 and TRBJ2-5; 8 positions match TRBD1. V lost 4 bases, J lost 9 bases, and 13 bases stayed unmatched. Germline V gene data show CDR1 as SGHAT and CDR2 as FQNNGV. There are 15 residues in the CDR3. The CDR3 bases are TGTGCCAGCAGCTCCATCGACAGGGGAGTCGGGGCCCAGTACTTC. Amino acid sequence: CASSSIDRGVGAQYF.

V usage is TRBV27 and J usage is TRBJ1-1, with a tentative D call TRBD1 (6 bases). The CDR3 is made up of 15 amino acids. The germline CDR1 and CDR2 sequences are MNHEY and SMNVEV (reference sequence). Trimming took off 5 bases at V and 1 base at J, with 14 bases between the two ends. This chain's CDR3 is CASSHWTAENTEAFF. The CDR3 DNA reads TGTGCCAGCAGTCACTGGACAGCGGAGAACACTGAAGCTTTCTTT.

This clone was picked up one time. The chain has TRBV6-1 and TRBJ1-1; D remains ambiguous. CDR1 is MNHNS, CDR2 SASEGT, per germline. V shed 0 bases and J shed 7 bases, with 6 bases lying between them. The CDR3 contains 12 residues. The chain's CDR3 is CASSEALSEAFF. The CDR3 DNA reads TGTGCCAGCAGTGAAGCGCTGAGTGAAGCTTTCTTT.

The J gene is TRBJ2-1, the V gene TRBV5-4; D might be TRBD1 (6 bases). CDR1 and CDR2 (germline): SGHNT, YYREEE (reference sequence). The CDR3 consists of 15 residues. The V and J ends lost 0 bases and 5 bases respectively, with 12 bases between them. In DNA, the CDR3 is TGTGCCAGCAGCTTGGGGCAGGGGTCCCACAATGAGCAGTTCTTC. The encoded protein is CASSLGQGSHNEQFF.

This clone was found a few times. In DNA, the CDR3 is TGTGCCAGCTCATCCCCCGGGAGGACTGAAGCTTTCTTT. It is translated as CASSSPGRTEAFF. The chain joins TRBV18 to TRBJ1-1, with no clear D. Germline V gives CDR1 KGHSH, CDR2 LQKENI. Trimming shortened V by 5 bases and J by 5 bases, and 12 bases separated the two germline ends. This CDR3 has 13 residues.

The chain employs TRBV29-1 and TRBJ1-1, with 7 bases lining up with TRBD1. The CDR3 totals 11 residues. The J segment lost 11 bases and the V segment lost 4 bases, leaving 7 bases of the junction unmatched. Germline CDR1 is SQVTM and CDR2 is ANQGSEA. CDR3 loop: CSVVFPRGAFF. The CDR3 coding sequence is TGCAGCGTTGTGTTCCCCAGGGGGGCTTTCTTT.

J is TRBJ1-6 and V is TRBV27, with D perhaps TRBD1 (6 bases). Trimming stripped 2 bases from V and 3 bases from J, with 14 bases between. The CDR3 length is 17 residues. Per the germline V gene, CDR1 is MNHEY and CDR2 is SMNVEV (reference sequence). The CDR3 DNA reads TGTGCCAGCAGTTTAGCCCAGGGGACCTACTATAATTCACCCCTCCACTTT. Its protein is CASSLAQGTYYNSPLHF.

V usage is TRBV10-2 and J usage is TRBJ1-6; TRBD1 might be the D (6 bases). The CDR3 totals 14 residues. Trimming removed 9 bases from V and 4 bases from J, with 13 bases in between. Germline V gene lookup returns CDR1 WSHSY and CDR2 SAAADI. CDR3: CASSRDKYNSPLHF. DNA for the CDR3: TGCGCCAGTAGCCGGGACAAATATAATTCACCCCTCCACTTT.

V and J are TRBV10-3 and TRBJ1-3; TRBD1 might be the D (6 bases). The CDR3 loop spans 16 amino acids. With 4 bases removed from V and 0 bases from J, the gap between germline ends came to 13 bases. In germline, CDR1 is ENHRY, CDR2 SYGVKD. The CDR3 reads CAISASQDSSGNTIYF. The CDR3 coding sequence is TGTGCCATCAGTGCCTCCCAGGACAGCTCTGGAAACACCATATATTTT.

This clone was counted a single time. The V call is TRBV28, the J call TRBJ1-4; 8 bases align to TRBD1. After removal of 2 bases from V and 7 bases from J, the junction contained 6 bases not matched to a gene. This CDR3 contains 15 residues. Germline loops: CDR1 MDHEN, CDR2 SYDVKM. DNA of the CDR3: TGTGCCAGCAGTTTAGAACAGGGGGAGCGTGAAAAACTGTTTTTT. Its translation is CASSLEQGEREKLFF.

This chain connects TRBV11-2 to TRBJ2-1, with D possibly matching TRBD2 (6 bases). The CDR3 has 16 amino acids. Germline V gives CDR1 SGHAT, CDR2 FQNNGV. V lost 1 base and J 6 bases, leaving 16 bases between the germline ends. This chain's CDR3 is CASSLALARAINEQFF. For the CDR3, the DNA is TGTGCCAGCAGCTTAGCTCTAGCGCGCGCCATCAATGAGCAGTTCTTC.

Of note for this clone: One junction end does not reproduce the germline sequence, and a read error may be involved. The V call is TRBV7-9, the J call TRBJ1-2; a possible D gene is TRBD1 (5 bases). Germline V CDR1 and CDR2: SEHNR, FQNEAQ (reference sequence). The CDR3 sequence is 13 residues long. The DNA of the CDR3 is TGTGCGAGCAGCCCCCAGACAGACTCGGGCTACACCTTC. Translating it yields CASSPQTDSGYTF. The full variable domain, its missing parts supplied by reference TRBV7-9 and TRBJ1-2, is DTGVSQNPRHKITKRGQNVTFRCDPISEHNRLYWYRQTLGQGPEFLTYFQNEAQLEKSRLLSDRFSAERPKGSFSTLEIQRTEQGDSAMYLCASSPQTDSGYTFGSGTRLTVV.

There are a few counts of this clone. The chain uses TRBV7-2 and TRBJ1-4; a weak D match, TRBD1 (6 bases). Trimming stripped 0 bases from V and 2 bases from J, with 7 bases between. CDR3 length: 15 amino acids. CDR1 and CDR2 (germline): SGHTA, FQGNSA. The chain's CDR3 is CASSLARGTNEKLFF. Here the CDR3 DNA reads TGTGCCAGCAGCTTAGCAAGGGGGACTAATGAAAAACTGTTTTTT.

The rearrangement links TRBV2 to TRBJ2-3; D is ambiguous. Trimming removed 5 bases at V and 4 bases at J, with 13 bases between. Germline CDR1 is SNHLY and CDR2 is FYNNEI. The CDR3 spans 14 residues. CDR3 amino acids: CASSPRLPPDTQYF. The CDR3 bases are TGTGCCAGCAGTCCCCGACTGCCGCCAGATACGCAGTATTTT.

CDR3 sequence: CASSLGQGVSTDTQYF. CDR3 bases: TGCGCCAGCAGCTTGGGACAGGGGGTTAGCACAGATACGCAGTATTTT. This chain uses TRBV5-1 with TRBJ2-3, with 9 bases lining up with TRBD1. This CDR3 region has 16 residues. Germline loops: CDR1 SGHRS, CDR2 YFSETQ. V trimming: 0 bases; J trimming: 0 bases; junction bases outside the gene matches: 2. The variable domain in full, with the rest retrieved from reference TRBV5-1 and TRBJ2-3, is KAGVTQTPRYLIKTRGQQVTLSCSPISGHRSVSWYQQTPGQGLQFLFEYFSETQRNKGNFPGRFSGRQFSNSRSEMNVSTLELGDSALYLCASSLGQGVSTDTQYFGPGTRLTVL.

The genes are TRBV6-5 and TRBJ2-3; 11 bases are shared with TRBD1. With V trimmed by 10 bases and J by 5 bases, 5 bases remained unmatched. Germline-derived CDR1 and CDR2 are MNHEY and SVGAGI. There are 13 residues in the CDR3. The chain's CDR3 is CATRTGGLDTQYF. The CDR3 DNA reads as TGTGCCACTAGGACAGGGGGCTTAGATACGCAGTATTTT.

The chain combines TRBV12-3 or TRBV12-4 with TRBJ2-3; a weak D match, TRBD1 (6 bases). Between the trimmed V and J ends, which lost 4 bases and 5 bases, there was a span of 10 bases. The CDR3 is 13 residues long. CDR3 in DNA: TGTGCCAGCAGTTCGAGCAGGGGAGATACGCAGTATTTT. This codes for CASSSSRGDTQYF.

This clone has a handful of counts. The V and J genes are TRBV28 and TRBJ1-1, with TRBD1 as a possible D gene (5 bases). Between the trimmed V and J ends, which lost 3 bases and 3 bases, there was a span of 11 bases. The germline V gene encodes CDR1 MDHEN and CDR2 SYDVKM. CDR3 size: 14 residues. CDR3 protein: CASSLYRRDTEAFF. The CDR3 coding sequence is TGTGCCAGCAGTTTGTACAGGAGGGACACTGAAGCTTTCTTT.

The chain employs TRBV18 and TRBJ1-4; D is uncertain. V lost 0 bases, J lost 7 bases, and 6 bases lay in between. Germline CDR1 reads KGHSH; CDR2 reads LQKENI. This CDR3 has 13 residues. CDR3 DNA: TGTGCCAGCTCACCACCACAGAGTGAAAAACTGTTTTTT. Encoded protein: CASSPPQSEKLFF.

This chain connects TRBV6-2 or TRBV6-3 to TRBJ2-1; 10 nucleotides agree with TRBD2. The V segment lost 4 bases and the J segment 4 bases; nucleotides outside the gene matches: 7. The CDR3 sequence is 16 residues long. Germline V gene data show CDR1 as MNHEY and CDR2 as SVGEGT. This CDR3 reads CASSSSGTSAYNEQFF. Written as DNA, the CDR3 is TGTGCCAGCAGTTCCTCCGGGACTAGCGCTTACAATGAGCAGTTCTTC.

The V call is TRBV3-1 (or the pseudogene TRBV3-2), the J call TRBJ1-3; 7 positions match TRBD1. The germline V gene has CDR1 LGHDT and CDR2 YNNKEL (reference sequence). The CDR3 runs 15 residues. The junction had 8 bases not matched to a gene; V was cut back by 4 bases and J by 5 bases. This chain's CDR3 is CASSRAGTERNTIYF. The DNA for the CDR3 is TGTGCCAGCAGCCGAGCCGGGACAGAACGAAACACCATATATTTT.

This clone was recorded once. This chain links TRBV7-6 with TRBJ2-5; 7 bases map to TRBD2. J was trimmed by 1 base and V by 1 base; bases with no gene match: 6. Germline CDR1 SGHVS, CDR2 FNYEAQ. This CDR3 has 16 residues. CDR3 bases: TGTGCCAGCAGCTTAGGGGGGAGGGATATCCAAGAGACCCAGTACTTC. It encodes CASSLGGRDIQETQYF.

The V call is TRBV18, the J call TRBJ1-2, with 7 bases fitting TRBD1. The J segment lost 4 bases and the V segment lost 4 bases, leaving 3 bases of the junction unmatched. The CDR3 runs to 13 residues. Germline V lookup: CDR1 KGHSH, CDR2 LQKENI. The CDR3 DNA reads TGTGCCAGCTCACTAGGGACAGCCTATGGCTACACCTTC. It codes for CASSLGTAYGYTF.

V usage is TRBV19 and J usage is TRBJ2-1, with 8 bases matching TRBD1. The V gene's germline CDR1 is LNHDA and CDR2 SQIVND (reference sequence). The CDR3 is 20 amino acids. Trimming at V came to 0 bases and at J to 4 bases, leaving 17 bases not matched to a gene. CDR3 residues: CASSIDPRGHVGTGYNEQFF. CDR3 nucleotides: TGTGCCAGTAGTATAGACCCCCGAGGGCACGTCGGGACAGGTTACAATGAGCAGTTCTTC.

The rearrangement joins TRBV28 to TRBJ1-1; a weak D match, TRBD1 (6 bases). Per the germline V gene, CDR1 is MDHEN and CDR2 is SYDVKM. The CDR3 covers 17 residues. V was clipped by 3 bases and J by 0 bases, with 17 bases between them. For the CDR3, the DNA is TGTGCCAGCAGTTTGTCCTCCAGGGGATTCCTGAACACTGAAGCTTTCTTT. The encoded protein is CASSLSSRGFLNTEAFF.